What follows describes a single T cell receptor beta chain. Its target is unknown. The data were taken from a study of Graves' ophthalmopathy and Graves' hyperthyroidism. Study results and limitations: It was with approximately 70% sensitivity and around 75% specificity that the model predicted ophthalmopathy progression.

Germline-derived CDR1 and CDR2 are KGHSH and LQKENI. Trimming removed 5 bases at V and 5 bases at J, with 7 bases between. CDR3 length equals 11 residues. PBMCs were obtained from about 10 ml of fresh peripheral blood. Transcripts of RNA were the source for amplifying TCR beta CDR3 regions. The workflow started with a first-round RT-PCR run with HTBI primers and then moved on to a second-round multiplex PCR. TCRdb analysed the multiplex PCR reads with MiXCR anew, one entry per CDR3 protein. The data contain hundreds of thousands of distinct CDR3 sequences, about 40% of them seen just once; the ten biggest clones take up around 3.3%.

This TCR derives from an adult man with Graves' ophthalmopathy. The chain has TRBV18 and TRBJ2-7; unclear D gene. The sample consisted of peripheral blood. The CDR3: CASSKANEQYF. The CDR3, as DNA: TGTGCCAGCTCAAAGGCCAACGAGCAGTACTTC.